The rows below give T cell receptor beta chains drawn from one sample of a study of blood T cell repertoires in COVID-19. Produced via immunoSEQ multiplex PCR; TCRdb's table is partial and in-frame only. The sample includes around 57,000 clones, under 85% of them seen just once. Material: peripheral blood. The source is a woman in her 70s with acute or convalescent COVID-19. CDR3s include the opening cysteine and the closing phenylalanine or tryptophan. The order of the fields is D gene, V gene, J gene, clone size, CDR3 DNA, CDR3 protein. A D gene is named only where the DNA matches it firmly. The size entry is marked missing in some rows and otherwise reads once, few, many or a size class.

TRBD2	TRBV5-1	TRBJ2-5	.	TGCGCCAGCAGCTTCGGCGGGGGAACCCCGTTGGAGACCCAGTACTTC	CASSFGGGTPLETQYF
.	TRBV19	TRBJ2-2	.	TGTGCCAGTAGCACGGGACAAACGAACACCGGGGAGCTGTTTTTT	CASSTGQTNTGELFF
.	TRBV2	TRBJ1-5	.	TGTGCCAGCAGTGAGGTCCCTGGGCCTAATCAGCCCCAGCATTTT	CASSEVPGPNQPQHF
TRBD1	TRBV18	TRBJ1-4	many	TGTGCCAGCTCACCAGACAGGGGCGCAACTAATGAAAAACTGTTTTTT	CASSPDRGATNEKLFF
.	TRBV5-1	TRBJ2-5	.	TGCGCCAGCAGCTCCGGAGGACTGGGACAAGAGACCCAGTACTTC	CASSSGGLGQETQYF
.	TRBV7-2	TRBJ2-7	.	TGTGCCAGCAGCTTAAAGGAGGGCTACGAGCAGTACTTC	CASSLKEGYEQYF
TRBD1	TRBV9	TRBJ2-7	.	TGTGCCAGCAGCGTAGTCCCAGGGGGCACGGGCGAGCAGTACTTC	CASSVVPGGTGEQYF
.	TRBV5-8	TRBJ2-4	.	TGTGCCAGCTGCCCGCGCCCCATCTCAGATCAGGACATTCAGTACTTC	CASCPRPISDQDIQYF
TRBD1	TRBV29-1	TRBJ1-2	.	TGCAGCGTGGGTTCCGGGACAGGGGAGGACTATGGCTACACCTTC	CSVGSGTGEDYGYTF
TRBD2	TRBV3-1/TRBV3-2	TRBJ2-3	few	TGTGCCAGCAGCCAAGACGGGCTAGCGGGGGGGACTAGCACAGATACGCAGTATTTT	CASSQDGLAGGTSTDTQYF
TRBD1	TRBV19	TRBJ1-2	.	TGTGCCAGTAGCCCACAGGGGTATGGCTACACCTTC	CASSPQGYGYTF
.	TRBV6-2/TRBV6-3	TRBJ1-5	.	TGTGCCAGCAGTCTCACAGGGAAAGGTCAGCCCCAGCATTTT	CASSLTGKGQPQHF
.	TRBV18	TRBJ2-7	.	TGTGCCAGCTCCCCGATTTCTGCAGGTGTCGACGAGCAGTACTTC	CASSPISAGVDEQYF
.	TRBV6-5	TRBJ1-3	.	TGTGCCACCAGTTCCGACTCTGGAAACACCATATACTTT	CATSSDSGNTIYF
TRBD2	TRBV6-6	TRBJ2-7	.	TGTGCCAGCAGTTTCCACAGCGGGGGGGGACCTTACGAGCAGTACTTC	CASSFHSGGGPYEQYF
TRBD2	TRBV7-4	TRBJ2-3	once	TGTGCCAGCAGCTTAAAAAGTGGGAGGGACTATCGAGATACGCAGTATTTT	CASSLKSGRDYRDTQYF
.	TRBV11-2	TRBJ1-5	.	TGTGCCAGCAGCTTAGGGTTCGGGCAGCCCCAGCATTTT	CASSLGFGQPQHF
TRBD1	TRBV3-1/TRBV3-2	TRBJ1-1	few	TGTGCCAGCAGCCGGTACGGAGGGACAGGGGGTACGGTGATGAACACTGAAGCTTTCTTT	CASSRYGGTGGTVMNTEAFF
.	TRBV6-6	TRBJ2-6	.	TGTGCCACTACCGAGGTCTCTGGGGCCAACGTCCTGACTTTC	CATTEVSGANVLTF
TRBD2	TRBV11-2	TRBJ2-2	.	TGTGCCAGCAGCGCAGGACTAGCGGGGGCGACCCTGAACACCGGGGAGCTGTTTTTT	CASSAGLAGATLNTGELFF
.	TRBV28	TRBJ1-1	.	TGTGCCAACCAGGGGATGAACACTGAAGCTTTCTTT	CANQGMNTEAFF
.	TRBV7-6	TRBJ1-6	.	TGTGCCAGCAGCTTAGAAGCAGGCGTCCCAGGTGCGAATAATTCACCCCTCCACTTT	CASSLEAGVPGANNSPLHF
TRBD1	TRBV19	TRBJ1-2	.	TGTGCCAGTAGCAGATACAGGGGGCTTGACTATGGCTACACCTTC	CASSRYRGLDYGYTF
.	TRBV12-2	TRBJ2-1	.	TGTGCAAGTCGCTTAGGGGTAGCGGGGTGTTCTGAGAGTGAGCAGTTCTTC	CASRLGVAGCSESEQFF
TRBD1	TRBV27	TRBJ1-1	.	TGTGCCAGCAGTTTATATGTGGGACAGATGAACACTGAAGCTTTCTTT	CASSLYVGQMNTEAFF
TRBD2	TRBV9	TRBJ2-3	.	TGTGCCAGCAGCCGCGGGGGGGCTAATACAGATACGCAGTATTTT	CASSRGGANTDTQYF
TRBD1	TRBV27	TRBJ1-5	.	TGTGCCAGCAGTTTAAACAGGGGAGGCGAGCAGCCCCAGCATTTT	CASSLNRGGEQPQHF
.	TRBV18	TRBJ2-5	.	TGTGCCAGCTCACGGCTCTTGGAGTTAGAGACCCAGTACTTC	CASSRLLELETQYF
TRBD1	TRBV28	TRBJ1-2	few	TGTGCCAGCAGCCACAGACAGGGCCGCGCCTATGGCTACACCTTC	CASSHRQGRAYGYTF
.	TRBV13	TRBJ1-2	.	TGTGCCAGCAGCTTAGGGGGCCGGTACTCAACTAACTATGGCTACACCTTC	CASSLGGRYSTNYGYTF
TRBD1	TRBV24-1	TRBJ1-1	.	TGTGCCACCAGTGATTCCCGACAGGGTGACACTGAAGCTTTCTTT	CATSDSRQGDTEAFF
TRBD1	TRBV6-5	TRBJ1-6	.	TGTGCCAGCGGGTGGTCAGGGCAGGGGGATTCACCCCTCCACTTT	CASGWSGQGDSPLHF
TRBD1	TRBV6-1	TRBJ1-1	.	TGTGCCAGCAGTGAAATTGCGGGACAGGGGGACACTGAAGCTTTCTTT	CASSEIAGQGDTEAFF
.	TRBV7-9	TRBJ2-7	.	TGTGCCAGCAACACCAAGGAGGCTGACTCCTACGAGCAGTACTTC	CASNTKEADSYEQYF
TRBD2	TRBV10-2	TRBJ2-7	.	TGCGCCAGCAGAGGCAGCGGGGGGCAGAGGGTCGAGCAGTACTTC	CASRGSGGQRVEQYF
.	TRBV7-3	TRBJ2-5	.	TGTGCCAGCAGCCCTACCGGGGGAGGAGGAGAGACCCAGTACTTC	CASSPTGGGGETQYF
TRBD2	TRBV14	TRBJ2-5	.	TGTGCCAGCAGCAGCAAACCCAGACTAGCGGGGGAGAAAGAGACCCAGTACTTC	CASSSKPRLAGEKETQYF
.	TRBV29-1	TRBJ2-7	few	TGCAGCGTCCCCGACGGGAGCTCCTACGAGCAGTACTTC	CSVPDGSSYEQYF
.	TRBV28	TRBJ2-7	.	TGTGCCAGCAGTGTCGGGTCTCCCTACGAGCAGTACTTC	CASSVGSPYEQYF
.	TRBV9	TRBJ1-1	.	TGTGCCAGCAGCCCCCGGGTGACTGGGACTGAAGCTTTCTTT	CASSPRVTGTEAFF
.	TRBV18	TRBJ1-3	once	TGTGCCAGCTCACCGTCATCAGGGTCTGGAAACACCATATATTTT	CASSPSSGSGNTIYF
.	TRBV27	TRBJ1-2	.	TGTGCCAGCAGTTCATACGGAGCCAAAGGGGGGGAAGGGTACACCTTC	CASSSYGAKGGEGYTF
.	TRBV28	TRBJ2-7	.	TGTGCCAGCAGTTTAGACCCCCAAACAGGCGAGCAGTACTTC	CASSLDPQTGEQYF
TRBD1	TRBV5-5	TRBJ2-6	.	TGTGCCAGCAGCCCGGGACAGATGAACTCTGGGGCCAACGTCCTGACTTTC	CASSPGQMNSGANVLTF
TRBD1	TRBV28	TRBJ1-3	.	TGTGCCAGCAGTCCGGGGACAGGGACTGGAAACACCATATATTTT	CASSPGTGTGNTIYF
.	TRBV3-1/TRBV3-2	TRBJ1-4	.	TGTGCCAGCAGCCCCGGAGGTTTCGCAACTAATGAAAAACTGTTTTTT	CASSPGGFATNEKLFF
TRBD1	TRBV7-9	TRBJ1-2	.	TGTGCCAGCAGCGCGCCCGGGACAGAGTATGGCTACACCTTC	CASSAPGTEYGYTF
.	TRBV5-4	TRBJ2-1	.	TGTGCCAGCAGCTTGGGCCTAGGTGAGACTAGGTTGTTCTTC	CASSLGLGETRLFF
.	TRBV3-1/TRBV3-2	TRBJ1-5	.	TGTGCCAGCAGCCGTTGGGAGGGTGAACCCCAGCATTTT	CASSRWEGEPQHF
.	TRBV5-1	TRBJ2-3	once	TGCGCCAGCAGCTTGGAGCAGGGTCCAGATACGCAGTATTTT	CASSLEQGPDTQYF
TRBD1	TRBV5-4	TRBJ1-4	.	TGTGCCAGCAGCGAGACAGGGATGGGGGTTGAAAAACTGTTTTTT	CASSETGMGVEKLFF
.	TRBV7-2	TRBJ2-2	.	TGTGCCAGCAGCCCCTGGGGCCGTTCGAACACCGGGGAGCTGTTTTTT	CASSPWGRSNTGELFF
.	TRBV5-1	TRBJ2-3	.	TGCGCCAGCAGCCTATCCCGACTAGTCTGTTTCACAGATACGCAGTATTTT	CASSLSRLVCFTDTQYF
.	TRBV28	TRBJ1-2	.	TGTGCCAGCAGTTTATACTTTCGGACAGCCTGGAGCTACACCTTC	CASSLYFRTAWSYTF
.	TRBV12-2	TRBJ2-4	.	TGTGCAAGTCGCCCACCCGGTTCTTCTAGCGGGGGGGTTAACATTCAGTACTTC	CASRPPGSSSGGVNIQYF
TRBD1	TRBV13	TRBJ2-5	once	TGTGCCAGCAGAAATACAGGGGGTCAAGAGACCCAGTACTTC	CASRNTGGQETQYF
.	TRBV11-2	TRBJ1-6	.	TGTGCCAGCAGCTTAGTGCATGGCGGCGGGAATTCACCCCTCCACTTT	CASSLVHGGGNSPLHF